In its sample, the clone carrying this T cell receptor (beta chain) was seen many times. The antigen is undetermined. The data belong to a study of T-cell reconstitution after alpha-beta-depleted transplantation in children. V trimming: 0 bases; J trimming: 6 bases; junction bases outside the gene matches: 3. This CDR3 spans 17 amino acids. CDR1 and CDR2 (germline): LNHNV, YYDKDF (reference sequence). Preparation of the TCRbeta library was carried out with unique molecular identifiers. TCRdb itself ran the PCR reads through MiXCR, one entry per CDR3 protein. This table has almost 500,000 distinct CDR3 sequences, over 9.5% appearing once. Study conclusions and caveats: Several hundred graft clones that had expanded were reportedly the source of alpha-beta T cells about two months after transplant. The main origin of T-cell counts and diversity one year after transplant was newly produced T cells. After transplant, high TCRbeta diversity at day 60 in some patients arose from surviving recipient T cells and thymic progenitors.

The source of this sequence is a child aged 2 to 9 with inherited bone marrow failure, due to receive a stem cell transplant. The V call is TRBV15, the J call TRBJ2-2; 14 bases map to TRBD2. The specimen was PBMCs, collected before TCRalphabeta/CD19-depleted stem cell transplant. The chain's CDR3 is CATSRDQTSGRAGELFF. The CDR3 bases are TGTGCCACCAGCAGAGATCAGACTAGCGGGAGGGCCGGGGAGCTGTTTTTT.